The 3 T cell receptor beta chains reported below all come from one sample, sequenced in a study of cytomegalovirus exposure and HLA in healthy donors. With 60 Vbeta and 13 Jbeta primers, the PCR was carried out. The table came from immunoSEQ multiplex PCR; TCRdb's copy has only in-frame clones and leaves some out. The repertoire has over 150,000 clones, roughly 80% of them found once; the top ten carry 7.5% to 9.5%. Sequenced sample: PBMCs. These receptor sequences come from a male donor in good health and CMV-seropositive.

This rearrangement joins TRBV14 to TRBJ1-4; 10 bases agree with TRBD1. The CDR3 contains 16 residues. Germline CDR1 SGHDN, CDR2 FVKESK. Germline trimming cut 4 bases from V and 4 bases from J; bases unmatched to any gene: 6. The chain's CDR3 is CASSRFGQGGNEKLFF. The CDR3 DNA is TGTGCCAGCAGCCGATTCGGACAGGGGGGTAATGAAAAACTGTTTTTT.

The V gene is TRBV18, the J gene TRBJ1-2, with no clear D. The CDR3 loop spans 13 amino acids. Germline CDR1 and CDR2: KGHSH and LQKENI. The germline V and J ends were trimmed by 2 bases and 6 bases, with 10 bases remaining between them. CDR3 DNA sequence: TGTGCCAGCTCACCATTTGGGGAGGATGGCTACACCTTC. This encodes CASSPFGEDGYTF.

V usage is TRBV7-8 and J usage is TRBJ1-1; possibly TRBD1 for D (6 bases). The CDR3 runs to 18 residues. V dropped 2 bases and J dropped 5 bases, with 24 bases sitting between them. The germline V gene encodes CDR1 SGHVS and CDR2 FQNEAQ. The CDR3 region is CASSLLRVGTKIGTEAFF. The CDR3 bases are TGTGCCAGCAGCTTACTCAGAGTAGGGACAAAGATAGGGACTGAAGCTTTCTTT.